Presented here are 7 T cell receptor beta chains from one specimen sequenced in a study of human T cells and chemical hapten exposure. TCRdb used MiXCR to reprocess the RACE reads, holding one entry per CDR3 protein. The table shows over 60,000 distinct CDR3 sequences, with 10% occurring only once. Time point indicated: patch test 2, 6 weeks after DPC sensitization. This sample's treatment: therapeutic diphenylcyclopropenone sensitization with weekly scalp DPC. This sample comprised whole blood, obtained in connection with sensitization to the hapten diphenylcyclopropenone (DPC). All receptors derive from a woman in her fifties or sixties with alopecia areata. Some clones in this sample may be carry-over from other donors' samples.

The table lists this clonotype with many counts. The genes are TRBV29-1 and TRBJ1-1; D not certain. Between the trimmed V and J ends, which lost 6 bases and 1 base, there was a span of 12 bases. The germline V gene encodes CDR1 SQVTM and CDR2 ANQGSEA. The CDR3 sequence is 13 residues long. In DNA form, the CDR3 reads TGCAGCGTCGCCACAAATTGGAACACTGAAGCTTTCTTT. Protein: CSVATNWNTEAFF.

This clonotype was recorded many times. V and J are TRBV29-1 and TRBJ2-2; D possibly corresponds to TRBD2 (5 bases). Germline CDR1 SQVTM, CDR2 ANQGSEA. CDR3 length: 12 residues. With 4 bases removed from V and 5 bases from J, the gap between germline ends came to 8 bases. DNA of the CDR3: TGCAGCGTTGGGCCGGGAACCGGGGAGCTGTTTTTT. It yields the protein CSVGPGTGELFF.

This clonotype showed up just a few times. V gene TRBV6-2 or TRBV6-3 combines with J gene TRBJ2-5, with TRBD2 as a possible D gene (5 bases). Deletions cut 0 bases from V and 2 bases from J, with 7 bases between. The germline gives CDR1 MNHEY, CDR2 SVGEGT. The CDR3 spans 14 residues. Written as DNA, the CDR3 is TGTGCCAGCAGTTACTCGAGAGGGCAAGAGACCCAGTACTTC. It yields the protein CASSYSRGQETQYF.

The sample holds many counts of this clonotype. V usage is TRBV20-1 and J usage is TRBJ1-4, with D hard to call. Germline CDR1 reads DFQATT; CDR2 reads SNEGSKA (reference sequence). Trimming shortened V by 3 bases and J by 8 bases, and 13 bases separated the two germline ends. This CDR3 has 13 amino acids. The CDR3 DNA sequence: TGCAGTGCTAGTTTCTATGGCGGCGAAAAACTGTTTTTT. Its protein product is CSASFYGGEKLFF.

In this sample, this clonotype turned up a few times. The chain combines TRBV11-2 with TRBJ2-7, with D unclear. The CDR3 length is 12 residues. The V gene lost 6 bases and the J gene lost 7 bases, with 13 bases spanning the gap. Germline V gene data show CDR1 as SGHAT and CDR2 as FQNNGV. The CDR3 DNA follows: TGTGCCAGCAGTCGACTCCCCAGGGAGCAGTACTTC. Its translation: CASSRLPREQYF. Full variable domain (missing parts from reference TRBV11-2 and TRBJ2-7): EAGVAQSPRYKIIEKRQSVAFWCNPISGHATLYWYQQILGQGPKLLIQFQNNGVVDDSQLPKDRFSAERLKGVDSTLKIQPAKLEDSAVYLCASSRLPREQYFGPGTRLTVT.

This chain connects TRBV7-9 to TRBJ2-1; D assignment may be TRBD1 or TRBD2 (5 bases each). This CDR3 spans 16 amino acids. CDR1 and CDR2 from the germline V gene are SEHNR and FQNEAQ (reference sequence). V lost 5 bases, J lost 6 bases, and 20 bases lay in between. The CDR3 DNA follows: TGTGCCAGCAGCCGGACCGGGACCAGGATTATCAATGAGCAGTTCTTC. It specifies CASSRTGTRIINEQFF.

The chain combines TRBV9 with TRBJ1-1, with D unresolved. Trimming left V 0 bases short and J 2 bases short, with 11 bases between. The germline CDR1 and CDR2 sequences are SGDLS and YYNGEE. CDR3 size: 15 residues. Here the CDR3 reads CASSVGGRLNTEAFF. For the CDR3, the DNA is TGTGCCAGCAGCGTAGGAGGGCGACTCAACACTGAAGCTTTCTTT.